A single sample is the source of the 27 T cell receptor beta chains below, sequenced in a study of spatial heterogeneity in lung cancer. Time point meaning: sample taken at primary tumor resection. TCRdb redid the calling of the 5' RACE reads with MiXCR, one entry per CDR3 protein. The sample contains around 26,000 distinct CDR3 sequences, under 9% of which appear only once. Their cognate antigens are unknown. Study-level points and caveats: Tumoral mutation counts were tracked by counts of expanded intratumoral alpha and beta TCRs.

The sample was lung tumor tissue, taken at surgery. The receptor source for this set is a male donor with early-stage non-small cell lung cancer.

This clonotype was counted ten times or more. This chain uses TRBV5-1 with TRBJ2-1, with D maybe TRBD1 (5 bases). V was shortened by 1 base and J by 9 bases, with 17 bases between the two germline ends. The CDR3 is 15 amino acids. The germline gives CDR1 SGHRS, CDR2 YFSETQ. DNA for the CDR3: TGCGCCAGCAGCTTGACACCGATAGCCGACAGTGAGCAGTTCTTC. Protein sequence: CASSLTPIADSEQFF.

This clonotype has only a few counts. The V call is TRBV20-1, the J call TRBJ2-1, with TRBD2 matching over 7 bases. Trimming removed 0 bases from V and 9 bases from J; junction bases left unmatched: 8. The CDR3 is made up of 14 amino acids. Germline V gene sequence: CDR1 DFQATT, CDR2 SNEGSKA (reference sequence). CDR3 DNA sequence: TGCAGTGCTAGAGAGTCTAGCGGAGGGCGTGAGCAGTTCTTC. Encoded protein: CSARESSGGREQFF.

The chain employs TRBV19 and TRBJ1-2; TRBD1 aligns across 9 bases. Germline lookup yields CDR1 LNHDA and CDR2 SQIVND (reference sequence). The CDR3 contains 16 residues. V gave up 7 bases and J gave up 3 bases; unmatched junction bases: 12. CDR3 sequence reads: CASNSPDRGAHYGYTF. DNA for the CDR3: TGTGCCAGTAACTCCCCAGACAGGGGGGCCCACTATGGCTACACCTTC.

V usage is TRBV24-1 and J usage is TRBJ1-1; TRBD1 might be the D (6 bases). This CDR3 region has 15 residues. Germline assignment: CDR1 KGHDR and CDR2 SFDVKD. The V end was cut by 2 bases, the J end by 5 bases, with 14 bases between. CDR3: CATSDSSTGWTEAFF. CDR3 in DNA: TGTGCCACCAGTGATTCCTCGACAGGTTGGACTGAAGCTTTCTTT.

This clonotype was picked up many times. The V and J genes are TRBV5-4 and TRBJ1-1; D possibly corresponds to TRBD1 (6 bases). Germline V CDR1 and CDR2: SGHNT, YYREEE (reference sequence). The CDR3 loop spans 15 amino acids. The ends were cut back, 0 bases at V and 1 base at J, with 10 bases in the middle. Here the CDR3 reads CASSLAGHTNTEAFF. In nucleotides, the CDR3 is TGTGCCAGCAGCTTGGCGGGACACACGAACACTGAAGCTTTCTTT.

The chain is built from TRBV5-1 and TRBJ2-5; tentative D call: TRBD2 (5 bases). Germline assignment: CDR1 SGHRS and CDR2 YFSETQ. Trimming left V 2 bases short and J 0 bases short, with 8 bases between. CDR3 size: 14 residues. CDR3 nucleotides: TGCGCCAGCAGCTTATGGGAGTACCAAGAGACCCAGTACTTC. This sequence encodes CASSLWEYQETQYF.

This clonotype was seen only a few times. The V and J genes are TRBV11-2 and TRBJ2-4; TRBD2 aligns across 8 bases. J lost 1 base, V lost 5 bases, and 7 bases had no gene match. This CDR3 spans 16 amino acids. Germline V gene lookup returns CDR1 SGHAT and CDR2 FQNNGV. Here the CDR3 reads CASSGGLGSAKNIQYF. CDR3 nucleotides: TGTGCCAGCAGCGGGGGACTAGGATCTGCCAAAAACATTCAGTACTTC.

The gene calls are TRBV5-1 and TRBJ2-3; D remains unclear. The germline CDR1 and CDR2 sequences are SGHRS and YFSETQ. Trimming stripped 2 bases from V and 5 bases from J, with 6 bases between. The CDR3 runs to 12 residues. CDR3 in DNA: TGCGCCAGCAGCTTTTTGGGAGATACGCAGTATTTT. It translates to CASSFLGDTQYF.

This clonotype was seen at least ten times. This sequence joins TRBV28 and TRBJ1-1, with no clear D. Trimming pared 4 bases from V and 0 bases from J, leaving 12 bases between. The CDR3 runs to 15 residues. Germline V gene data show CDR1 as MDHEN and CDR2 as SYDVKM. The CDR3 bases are TGTGCCAGCAGTTCCTTCGGTTATATGAACACTGAAGCTTTCTTT. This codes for CASSSFGYMNTEAFF. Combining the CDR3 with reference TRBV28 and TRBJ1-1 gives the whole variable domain DVKVTQSSRYLVKRTGEKVFLECVQDMDHENMFWYRQDPGLGLRLIYFSYDVKMKEKGDIPEGYSVSREKKERFSLILESASTNQTSMYLCASSSFGYMNTEAFFGQGTRLTVV.

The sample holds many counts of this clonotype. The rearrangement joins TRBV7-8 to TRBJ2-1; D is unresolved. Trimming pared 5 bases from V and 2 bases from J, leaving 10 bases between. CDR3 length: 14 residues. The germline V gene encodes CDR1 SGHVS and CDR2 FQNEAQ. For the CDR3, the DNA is TGTGCCAGCAGCCCCGCTGGACCCTACAATGAGCAGTTCTTC. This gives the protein CASSPAGPYNEQFF. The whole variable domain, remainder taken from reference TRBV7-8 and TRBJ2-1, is GAGVSQSPRYKVAKRGQDVALRCDPISGHVSLFWYQQALGQGPEFLTYFQNEAQLDKSGLPSDRFFAERPEGSVSTLKIQRTQQEDSAVYLCASSPAGPYNEQFFGPGTRLTVL.

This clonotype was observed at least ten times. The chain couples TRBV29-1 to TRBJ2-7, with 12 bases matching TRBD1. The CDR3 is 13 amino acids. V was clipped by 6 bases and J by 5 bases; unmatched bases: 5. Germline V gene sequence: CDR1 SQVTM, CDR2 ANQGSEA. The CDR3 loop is CSVGTGGPNEQYF. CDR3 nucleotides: TGCAGCGTCGGGACAGGGGGCCCTAACGAGCAGTACTTC.

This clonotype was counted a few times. The CDR3 nucleotides read TGTGCCAGCAGTATCTATTCACCCCTCCACTTT. Its protein product is CASSIYSPLHF. The V call is TRBV2, the J call TRBJ1-6, with D unclear. V lost 5 bases and J 8 bases, leaving 4 bases between the germline ends. This CDR3 is built from 11 residues. Germline V gene sequence: CDR1 SNHLY, CDR2 FYNNEI. The full variable domain, its missing parts supplied by reference TRBV2 and TRBJ1-6, is EPEVTQTPSHQVTQMGQEVILRCVPISNHLYFYWYRQILGQKVEFLVSFYNNEISEKSEIFDDQFSVERPDGSNFTLKIRSTKLEDSAMYFCASSIYSPLHFGNGTRLTVT.

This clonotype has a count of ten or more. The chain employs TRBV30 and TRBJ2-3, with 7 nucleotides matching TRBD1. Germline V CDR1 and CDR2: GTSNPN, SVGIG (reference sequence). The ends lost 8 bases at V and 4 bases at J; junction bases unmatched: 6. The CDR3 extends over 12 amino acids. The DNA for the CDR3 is TGTGCCAGGGGGCTAGGGGCAGATACGCAGTATTTT. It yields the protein CARGLGADTQYF.

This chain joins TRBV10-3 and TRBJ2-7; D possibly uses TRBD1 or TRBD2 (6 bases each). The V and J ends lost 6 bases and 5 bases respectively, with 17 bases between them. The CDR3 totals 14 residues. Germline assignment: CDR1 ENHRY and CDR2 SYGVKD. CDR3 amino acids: CAIRVTGASDEQYF. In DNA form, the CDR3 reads TGTGCCATCAGGGTCACGGGGGCATCCGACGAGCAGTACTTC.

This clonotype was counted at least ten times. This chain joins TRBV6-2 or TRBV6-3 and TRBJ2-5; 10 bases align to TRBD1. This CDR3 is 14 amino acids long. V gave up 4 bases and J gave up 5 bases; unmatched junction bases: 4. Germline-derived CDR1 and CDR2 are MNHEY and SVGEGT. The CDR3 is CASSSVDRGETQYF. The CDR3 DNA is TGTGCCAGCAGTTCAGTGGACAGGGGGGAGACCCAGTACTTC.

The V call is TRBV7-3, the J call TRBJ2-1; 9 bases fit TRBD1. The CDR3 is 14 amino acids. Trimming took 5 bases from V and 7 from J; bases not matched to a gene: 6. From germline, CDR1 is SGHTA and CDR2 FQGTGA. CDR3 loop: CASSPGQGLNEQFF. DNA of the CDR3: TGTGCCAGCAGCCCGGGACAGGGATTGAATGAGCAGTTCTTC.

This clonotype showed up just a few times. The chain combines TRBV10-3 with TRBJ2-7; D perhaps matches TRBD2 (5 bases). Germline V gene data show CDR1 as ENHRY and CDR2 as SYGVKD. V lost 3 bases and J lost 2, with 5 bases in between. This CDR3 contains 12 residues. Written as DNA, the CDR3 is TGTGCCATCAGTGACGGGGCCTACGAGCAGTACTTC. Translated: CAISDGAYEQYF.

The CDR3 sequence: CSAREGAGNTIYF. The CDR3 coding sequence is TGCAGTGCTAGAGAAGGCGCTGGAAACACCATATATTTT. The genes are TRBV20-1 and TRBJ1-3; the D is unclear. The CDR3 spans 13 residues. Trimming shortened V by 0 bases and J by 2 bases, and 5 bases separated the two germline ends. Looked up from germline, CDR1 is DFQATT and CDR2 is SNEGSKA (reference sequence).

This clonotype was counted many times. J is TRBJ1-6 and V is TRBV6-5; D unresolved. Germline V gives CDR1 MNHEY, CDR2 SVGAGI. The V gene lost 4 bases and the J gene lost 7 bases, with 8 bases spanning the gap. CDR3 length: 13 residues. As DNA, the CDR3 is TGTGCCAGCAGTTCACACCCGAATTCACCCCTCCACTTT. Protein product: CASSSHPNSPLHF.

The CDR3 coding sequence is TGTGCCAGCAGCTTAGTAAGGGAAAACACTGAAGCTTTCTTT. Its translation is CASSLVRENTEAFF. This rearrangement joins TRBV7-9 to TRBJ1-1, with unresolved D. With 1 base removed from V and 2 bases from J, the gap between germline ends came to 8 bases. This CDR3 has 14 amino acids. Germline CDR1 SEHNR, CDR2 FQNEAQ (reference sequence).

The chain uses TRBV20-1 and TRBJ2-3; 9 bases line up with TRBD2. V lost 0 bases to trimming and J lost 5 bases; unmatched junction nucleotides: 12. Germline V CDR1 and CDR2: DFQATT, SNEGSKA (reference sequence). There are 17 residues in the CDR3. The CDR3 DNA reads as TGCAGTGCTAGAGATTCGAGACTAGCGGAAAGTGGAGATACGCAGTATTTT. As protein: CSARDSRLAESGDTQYF.

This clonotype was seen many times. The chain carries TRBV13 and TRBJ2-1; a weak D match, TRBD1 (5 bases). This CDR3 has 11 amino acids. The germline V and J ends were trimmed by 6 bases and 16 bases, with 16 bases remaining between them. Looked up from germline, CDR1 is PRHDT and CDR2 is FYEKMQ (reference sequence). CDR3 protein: CASRKGPVVFF. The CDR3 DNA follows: TGTGCCAGCAGAAAGGGGCCAGTAGTTTTCTTC.

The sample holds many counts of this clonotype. The CDR3 DNA follows: TGTGCCAGCAGCGCACGACAGGACCTGTTAAGTGAAGCTTTCTTT. Its translation is CASSARQDLLSEAFF. The V and J genes are TRBV7-6 and TRBJ1-1; D perhaps matches TRBD1 (6 bases). The ends were cut back, 5 bases at V and 7 bases at J, with 20 bases in the middle. Germline CDR1 and CDR2: SGHVS and FNYEAQ. The CDR3 runs to 15 residues.

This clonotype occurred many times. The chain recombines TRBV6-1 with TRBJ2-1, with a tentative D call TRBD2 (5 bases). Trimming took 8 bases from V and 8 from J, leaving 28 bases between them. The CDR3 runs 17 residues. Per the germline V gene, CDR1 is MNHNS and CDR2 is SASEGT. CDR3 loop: CASSVFSGGSGLDEQFF. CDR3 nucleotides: TGTGCCAGCTCGGTCTTTTCCGGCGGGTCTGGTCTCGATGAGCAGTTCTTC.

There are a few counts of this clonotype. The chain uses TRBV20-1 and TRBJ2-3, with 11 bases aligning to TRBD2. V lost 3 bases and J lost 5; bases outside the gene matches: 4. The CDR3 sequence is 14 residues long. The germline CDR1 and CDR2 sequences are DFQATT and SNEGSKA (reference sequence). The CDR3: CSARVLAGEDTQYF. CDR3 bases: TGCAGTGCTAGGGTACTAGCGGGGGAAGATACGCAGTATTTT.

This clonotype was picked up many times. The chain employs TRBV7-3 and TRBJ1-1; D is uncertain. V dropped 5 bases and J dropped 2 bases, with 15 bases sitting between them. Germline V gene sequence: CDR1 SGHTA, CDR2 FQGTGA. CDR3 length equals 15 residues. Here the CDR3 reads CASSRRGGRNTEAFF. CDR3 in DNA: TGTGCCAGCAGCCGCCGGGGAGGGAGAAACACTGAAGCTTTCTTT.

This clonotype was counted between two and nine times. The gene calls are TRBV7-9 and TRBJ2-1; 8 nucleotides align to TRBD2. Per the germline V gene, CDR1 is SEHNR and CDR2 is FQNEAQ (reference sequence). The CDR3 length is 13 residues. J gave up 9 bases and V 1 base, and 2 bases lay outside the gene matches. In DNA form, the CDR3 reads TGTGCCAGCAGCTTAGTAGCGGGGAGTGAGCAGTTCTTC. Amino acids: CASSLVAGSEQFF.